The 25 T cell receptor beta chains below all came from one sample that was sequenced in a study of blood T cells in healthy people across ages (dated by TCRdb to the mid-2010s). The library relied on 5' RACE. The sequencer was an Illumina HiSeq 2500. The second PCR ran for roughly 6 to 11 cycles and used a J-beta primer mix along with a sample-barcoded 5' primer. The public reads were reprocessed in TCRdb via fastp at Q25 and MiXCR, keeping in-frame beta chains. Each CDR3 protein gets just one entry, which takes the most common genes and DNA from the rows behind it. For this sample there are about 1.1 million distinct CDR3 sequences; 35% to 40% appear just once. Less than 15% of the sample is in the top ten clones. The sample comprised blood. The receptors shown here come from a man younger than 35 in good health.

The chain links TRBV5-1 to TRBJ2-1; 10 bases fit TRBD2. Germline-derived CDR1 and CDR2 are SGHRS and YFSETQ. Trimming took 2 bases from V and 4 from J; bases not matched to a gene: 6. The CDR3 has 16 residues. In nucleotides, the CDR3 is TGCGCCAGCAGCTTAGAGGTAGCGGGGGGTTACAATGAGCAGTTCTTC. It translates to CASSLEVAGGYNEQFF.

The rearrangement links TRBV29-1 to TRBJ2-7, with D possibly being TRBD1 (6 bases). Germline loops: CDR1 SQVTM, CDR2 ANQGSEA. The length of the CDR3 is 14 residues. Trimming pared 6 bases from V and 4 bases from J, leaving 19 bases between. CDR3 sequence (DNA): TGCAGCGTCCTTACAGGGCCAGCACTGTACGAGCAGTACTTC. As protein: CSVLTGPALYEQYF.

V usage is TRBV7-9 and J usage is TRBJ2-3; tentative D call: TRBD1 (7 bases). CDR1 is SEHNR, CDR2 FQNEAQ, per germline (reference sequence). The ends were cut back, 5 bases at V and 4 bases at J, with 22 bases in the middle. This CDR3 region has 17 residues. The chain's CDR3 is CASSRRGDSNYADTQYF. The DNA of the CDR3 is TGTGCCAGCAGCCGTAGGGGGGACAGTAATTACGCAGATACGCAGTATTTT.

The rearrangement links TRBV6-2 or TRBV6-3 to TRBJ2-1, with a weak D call TRBD2 (5 bases). The germline V gene has CDR1 MNHEY and CDR2 SVGEGT. Trimming took 0 bases from V and 11 from J, leaving 11 bases between them. This CDR3 has 13 amino acids. The chain's CDR3 is CASSYSAGRKQFF. For the CDR3, the DNA is TGTGCCAGCAGTTACTCGGCGGGCCGGAAGCAGTTCTTC.

The rearrangement uses TRBV4-2 and TRBJ1-2, with TRBD1 identical over 7 bases. The CDR3 is 16 residues long. Germline V gives CDR1 LGHNA, CDR2 YNFKEQ. The ends lost 0 bases at V and 7 bases at J; junction bases unmatched: 11. The CDR3 DNA reads as TGTGCCAGCAGCCAAGATGGGACAGATCTCCCGGGTGGCTACACCTTC. It specifies CASSQDGTDLPGGYTF.

The table lists this clonotype with a few counts. This sequence joins TRBV4-3 and TRBJ2-7; possible D gene TRBD1, 5 bases. V lost 2 bases and J lost 2, with 7 bases in between. The CDR3 is made up of 13 amino acids. The germline gives CDR1 LGHNA, CDR2 YSLEER. The CDR3 protein is CASSQHRPYEQYF. For the CDR3, the DNA is TGCGCCAGCAGCCAACACAGGCCCTACGAGCAGTACTTC.

The sample holds a few counts of this clonotype. The rearrangement joins TRBV9 to TRBJ1-4, with unresolved D. The CDR3 totals 17 residues. The germline V and J ends were trimmed by 0 bases and 0 bases, with 12 bases remaining between them. CDR1 is SGDLS and CDR2 is YYNGEE in the germline V gene. CDR3 DNA: TGTGCCAGCAGCGTAGGGGCCGGGGAAACAACTAATGAAAAACTGTTTTTT. Protein product: CASSVGAGETTNEKLFF. The full variable domain, rest sourced from reference TRBV9 and TRBJ1-4, is DSGVTQTPKHLITATGQRVTLRCSPRSGDLSVYWYQQSLDQGLQFLIQYYNGEERAKGNILERFSAQQFPDLHSELNLSSLELGDSALYFCASSVGAGETTNEKLFFGSGTQLSVL.

V is TRBV7-3 and J is TRBJ2-1; D not resolved. The CDR3 consists of 13 residues. V lost 2 bases, J lost 10 bases, and 12 bases lay in between. The germline CDR1 and CDR2 sequences are SGHTA and FQGTGA. The CDR3 is CASSLVSMGEQFF. The CDR3 DNA reads TGTGCCAGCAGCTTAGTCTCCATGGGCGAGCAGTTCTTC.

This chain links TRBV20-1 with TRBJ1-2; D possibly corresponds to TRBD1 (6 bases). The germline V gene encodes CDR1 DFQATT and CDR2 SNEGSKA (reference sequence). Trimming removed 3 bases at V and 2 bases at J, with 16 bases between. The length of the CDR3 is 15 residues. The CDR3 nucleotides read TGCAGTGCTAGTCTCGCAGGGGCGCGAAACTATGGCTACACCTTC. Its protein product is CSASLAGARNYGYTF.

Turning to this clonotype: A junction end diverges from the germline sequence, so it may reflect a read error. The chain joins TRBV5-8 to TRBJ2-5; 8 bases line up with TRBD1. The CDR3 contains 16 residues. Germline loops: CDR1 SGHTS, CDR2 YDEGEE. The CDR3 DNA sequence: TGTGCCAGTAGCTTCGGGGACAGGACAAACCAAGAGACCCGGTACTTC. It is translated as CASSFGDRTNQETRYF. The full variable domain, completed using reference TRBV5-8 and TRBJ2-5, is EAGVTQSPTHLIKTRGQQATLRCSPISGHTSVYWYQQALGLGLQFLLWYDEGEERNRGNFPPRFSGRQFPNYSSELNVNALELEDSALYLCASSFGDRTNQETRYFGPGTRLLVL.

This clonotype occurred a few times. This sequence joins TRBV28 and TRBJ1-6; D remains ambiguous. Trimming removed 7 bases from V and 9 bases from J, with 13 bases in between. Germline V gene sequence: CDR1 MDHEN, CDR2 SYDVKM. The CDR3 loop spans 13 amino acids. The CDR3, as DNA: TGTGCCAGCACCCCTACTAAGGTTTCACCCCTCCACTTT. Amino acids: CASTPTKVSPLHF.

The V gene is TRBV10-3, the J gene TRBJ1-3; a possible D gene is TRBD1 (6 bases). Germline V lookup: CDR1 ENHRY, CDR2 SYGVKD. V lost 8 bases to trimming and J lost 0 bases, with 11 bases between them. This CDR3 is 14 amino acids long. CDR3 amino acids: CAIGETGSGNTIYF. In DNA form, the CDR3 reads TGTGCCATCGGAGAGACAGGCTCTGGAAACACCATATATTTT.

Only a few counts were recorded for this clonotype. V is TRBV2 and J is TRBJ1-2, with unresolved D. Trimming stripped 4 bases from V and 4 bases from J, with 10 bases between. CDR3 length equals 13 residues. The germline gives CDR1 SNHLY, CDR2 FYNNEI. CDR3 coding DNA: TGTGCCAGCAGTGTCGAACAGAGCTATGGCTACACCTTC. Amino acids: CASSVEQSYGYTF.

The rearrangement uses TRBV20-1 and TRBJ1-5; D is unclear. The V gene's germline CDR1 is DFQATT and CDR2 SNEGSKA (reference sequence). V was shortened by 0 bases and J by 0 bases, with 12 bases between the two germline ends. The CDR3 extends over 16 amino acids. CDR3 nucleotide sequence: TGCAGTGCTAGAGATGAGGCATTACATAGCAATCAGCCCCAGCATTTT. Its protein is CSARDEALHSNQPQHF.

The genes are TRBV5-1 and TRBJ2-7; TRBD2 matches at 10 bases. In germline, CDR1 is SGHRS, CDR2 YFSETQ. V gave up 4 bases and J gave up 7 bases; unmatched junction bases: 11. The CDR3 covers 15 residues. The CDR3 coding sequence is TGCGCCAGCAGCATTAGCGGGGGGTCCTACAATGAGCAGTACTTC. It translates to CASSISGGSYNEQYF.

The DNA of the CDR3 is TGTGCCAGCAGCCCCTATGGGACAGGGAACATTCAGTACTTC. As protein: CASSPYGTGNIQYF. The genes are TRBV7-2 and TRBJ2-4; 9 bases fit TRBD1. This CDR3 spans 14 amino acids. Per the germline V gene, CDR1 is SGHTA and CDR2 is FQGNSA. The J segment lost 7 bases and the V segment lost 5 bases, leaving 6 bases of the junction unmatched.

This chain uses TRBV10-3 with TRBJ2-2; 10 bases agree with TRBD1. V lost 0 bases, J lost 6 bases, and 10 bases stayed unmatched. Germline assignment: CDR1 ENHRY and CDR2 SYGVKD. This CDR3 region has 18 residues. Here the CDR3 reads CAISESKTGGYFAGELFF. The CDR3 coding sequence is TGTGCCATCAGTGAGTCGAAGACAGGGGGCTACTTCGCCGGGGAGCTGTTTTTT.

The rearrangement joins TRBV11-2 to TRBJ2-3; D gene uncertain. The germline V gene encodes CDR1 SGHAT and CDR2 FQNNGV. Trimming took off 5 bases at V and 4 bases at J, with 10 bases between the two ends. The CDR3 totals 13 residues. Here the CDR3 DNA reads TGTGCCAGCAGCGCGGTCACTCCAGATACGCAGTATTTT. Its translation: CASSAVTPDTQYF.

The chain has TRBV6-5 and TRBJ1-1; maybe TRBD1 (6 bases). The CDR3 sequence is 13 residues long. CDR1 is MNHEY, CDR2 SVGAGI, per germline. Trimming stripped 7 bases from V and 5 bases from J, with 14 bases between. The CDR3 spells CASKSGVLTEAFF. The CDR3 DNA sequence: TGTGCCAGCAAATCAGGGGTGCTTACTGAAGCTTTCTTT.

The sample holds a few counts of this clonotype. The chain joins TRBV6-6 to TRBJ2-3, with 8 nucleotides matching TRBD2. Germline-derived CDR1 and CDR2 are MNHNY and SVGAGI (reference sequence). This CDR3 contains 17 residues. With V trimmed by 0 bases and J by 0 bases, 5 bases remained unmatched. CDR3 coding DNA: TGTGCCAGCAGTTACTCTGGTAGCGGGGCCAGCACAGATACGCAGTATTTT. As protein: CASSYSGSGASTDTQYF.

The chain carries TRBV2 and TRBJ2-1; 8 bases line up with TRBD2. The trim removed 5 bases at V and 4 bases at J, leaving 4 bases unmatched. The CDR3 length is 14 residues. Germline V gene data show CDR1 as SNHLY and CDR2 as FYNNEI. CDR3 sequence reads: CASSLGTRYNEQFF. The CDR3 DNA is TGTGCCAGCAGTCTCGGGACTAGATACAATGAGCAGTTCTTC. The complete variable domain, with remaining parts taken from reference TRBV2 and TRBJ2-1, reads EPEVTQTPSHQVTQMGQEVILRCVPISNHLYFYWYRQILGQKVEFLVSFYNNEISEKSEIFDDQFSVERPDGSNFTLKIRSTKLEDSAMYFCASSLGTRYNEQFFGPGTRLTVL.

This clonotype has more than one count but fewer than ten. The chain uses TRBV6-2 or TRBV6-3 and TRBJ2-2; 10 bases map to TRBD1. CDR3 length equals 18 residues. The V gene end was trimmed by 6 bases and the J gene end by 4 bases; junction bases not matched to a gene: 14. Germline assignment: CDR1 MNHEY and CDR2 SVGEGT. CDR3 nucleotides: TGTGCCAGCAGCTTCAATCCGGGACAGGGGTATACCACCGGGGAGCTGTTTTTT. Amino acids: CASSFNPGQGYTTGELFF.

This clonotype was observed a few times. The chain carries TRBV6-4 and TRBJ1-2; 8 nucleotides match TRBD1. The J segment lost 4 bases and the V segment lost 8 bases, leaving 9 bases of the junction unmatched. The germline V gene has CDR1 MRHNA and CDR2 SNTAGT. The CDR3 is made up of 14 amino acids. As DNA, the CDR3 is TGTGCCAGCTCCCGGACAGGGAAAGGCTATGGCTACACCTTC. Translation gives CASSRTGKGYGYTF.

The V and J genes are TRBV10-3 and TRBJ1-5; D gene unclear. Germline lookup yields CDR1 ENHRY and CDR2 SYGVKD. Trimming removed 11 bases at V and 5 bases at J, with 16 bases between. This CDR3 contains 13 residues. CDR3 nucleotide sequence: TGTGCCTCCCTGGGGAGGGCCGATCAGCCCCAGCATTTT. It yields the protein CASLGRADQPQHF.

A few counts support this clonotype. This rearrangement joins TRBV7-3 to TRBJ2-3; maybe TRBD2 (5 bases). With 1 base removed from V and 4 bases from J, the gap between germline ends came to 9 bases. The CDR3 totals 14 residues. Germline V gives CDR1 SGHTA, CDR2 FQGTGA. CDR3 region: CASSLNSAPDTQYF. CDR3 DNA: TGTGCCAGCAGCTTAAATAGCGCCCCAGATACGCAGTATTTT.